The rows below give T cell receptor beta chains drawn from one sample of a study of OX40 agonist ivuxolimab in advanced cancers. TCRdb keeps only in-frame clones here, not all; method: immunoSEQ multiplex PCR. Of about 61,000 clones in the sample, roughly 92% are singletons; the top ten hold roughly a sixth. The sequencing here drew on CD4+ or CD8+ T cells sorted from blood, taken in a trial of the OX40 agonist ivuxolimab. The receptors shown here come from an adult with an advanced solid tumor such as melanoma, head and neck, liver or kidney cancer. Each CDR3 is given with its conserved first and last residue. Each record gives: D gene, clone size, V gene, J gene, CDR3 protein, CDR3 DNA. The D gene is left open where the match is weak. Expanded clones are given a class, and other clones once, few, many or no size at all.

D gene: TRBD1; clone size: -; V gene: TRBV28; J gene: TRBJ1-1; CDR3 protein: CASSPDRWVTEAFF; CDR3 DNA: TGTGCCAGCAGCCCGGACAGGTGGGTCACTGAAGCTTTCTTT
D gene: -; clone size: -; V gene: TRBV19; J gene: TRBJ1-6; CDR3 protein: CASSTHQNSPLHF; CDR3 DNA: TGTGCCAGTAGTACCCACCAGAATTCACCCCTCCACTTT
D gene: -; clone size: -; V gene: TRBV4-2; J gene: TRBJ1-2; CDR3 protein: CASSQGRGRSGYGYTF; CDR3 DNA: TGTGCCAGCAGCCAAGGTCGGGGGCGGTCGGGCTATGGCTACACCTTC
D gene: -; clone size: once; V gene: TRBV11-2; J gene: TRBJ2-5; CDR3 protein: CASRPRGGYQETQYF; CDR3 DNA: TGTGCCAGCAGACCTAGGGGGGGGTACCAAGAGACCCAGTACTTC
D gene: -; clone size: once; V gene: TRBV11-2; J gene: TRBJ1-2; CDR3 protein: CASSPTGNYGYTF; CDR3 DNA: TGTGCCAGCAGCCCCACAGGGAACTATGGCTACACCTTC
D gene: TRBD1; clone size: -; V gene: TRBV27; J gene: TRBJ1-2; CDR3 protein: CASSLYGGGGDYGYTF; CDR3 DNA: TGTGCCAGCAGTTTGTATGGAGGGGGCGGAGACTATGGCTACACCTTC
D gene: -; clone size: -; V gene: TRBV5-1; J gene: TRBJ1-6; CDR3 protein: CASSLEGFDNSPLHF; CDR3 DNA: TGCGCCAGCAGCTTAGAAGGATTTGATAATTCACCCCTCCACTTT
D gene: -; clone size: -; V gene: TRBV5-1; J gene: TRBJ1-6; CDR3 protein: CASSLDPGNSPLHF; CDR3 DNA: TGCGCCAGCAGCTTGGACCCAGGGAATTCACCCCTCCACTTT
D gene: -; clone size: -; V gene: TRBV25-1; J gene: TRBJ2-2; CDR3 protein: CASSEVGTGGELFF; CDR3 DNA: TGTGCCAGCAGTGAGGTGGGGACGGGCGGGGAGCTGTTTTTT
D gene: -; clone size: -; V gene: TRBV4-1; J gene: TRBJ2-2; CDR3 protein: CASSQATTGTVTGELFF; CDR3 DNA: TGCGCCAGCAGCCAAGCTACCACAGGGACGGTCACCGGGGAGCTGTTTTTT
D gene: -; clone size: few; V gene: TRBV19; J gene: TRBJ1-1; CDR3 protein: CASSTSMNTEAFF; CDR3 DNA: TGTGCCAGTAGTACCTCGATGAACACTGAAGCTTTCTTT
D gene: -; clone size: -; V gene: TRBV4-1; J gene: TRBJ2-2; CDR3 protein: CASSQFIDRYTGELFF; CDR3 DNA: TGCGCCAGCAGCCAATTTATAGACCGTTACACCGGGGAGCTGTTTTTT
D gene: -; clone size: once; V gene: TRBV29-1; J gene: TRBJ2-3; CDR3 protein: CSGRLADTQYF; CDR3 DNA: TGCAGCGGTCGACTAGCAGATACGCAGTATTTT
D gene: -; clone size: once; V gene: TRBV7-9; J gene: TRBJ2-3; CDR3 protein: CASRGSGEDTQYF; CDR3 DNA: TGTGCCAGCAGGGGATCCGGCGAAGATACGCAGTATTTT
D gene: TRBD2; clone size: -; V gene: TRBV5-4; J gene: TRBJ2-2; CDR3 protein: CASSLPEQPWAGGYTGELFF; CDR3 DNA: TGTGCCAGCAGCTTGCCAGAACAGCCTTGGGCGGGGGGATACACCGGGGAGCTGTTTTTT
D gene: -; clone size: -; V gene: TRBV11-1; J gene: TRBJ2-7; CDR3 protein: CASSLSLGTLYEQYF; CDR3 DNA: TGTGCCAGCAGCTTAAGTCTAGGGACTCTCTACGAGCAGTACTTC
D gene: -; clone size: -; V gene: TRBV6-1; J gene: TRBJ1-2; CDR3 protein: CASGGAGGYTF; CDR3 DNA: TGTGCCAGCGGGGGGGCAGGAGGCTACACCTTC
D gene: -; clone size: -; V gene: TRBV18; J gene: TRBJ1-5; CDR3 protein: CASSPGLTNQPQHF; CDR3 DNA: TGTGCCAGCTCACCGGGACTGACGAATCAGCCCCAGCATTTT
D gene: -; clone size: few; V gene: TRBV30; J gene: TRBJ2-1; CDR3 protein: CAWSPDVGVDEQFF; CDR3 DNA: TGTGCCTGGAGTCCCGATGTGGGGGTCGATGAGCAGTTCTTC
D gene: TRBD2; clone size: -; V gene: TRBV29-1; J gene: TRBJ2-7; CDR3 protein: CSVRSGTSGASYEQYF; CDR3 DNA: TGCAGCGTCCGTTCCGGGACTAGCGGGGCCTCCTACGAGCAGTACTTC
D gene: -; clone size: -; V gene: TRBV11-2; J gene: TRBJ2-7; CDR3 protein: CASSLDGHEQYF; CDR3 DNA: TGTGCCAGCAGCTTAGATGGTCACGAGCAGTACTTC
D gene: -; clone size: once; V gene: TRBV6-5; J gene: TRBJ2-6; CDR3 protein: CASTPTSGANVLTF; CDR3 DNA: TGTGCCAGCACTCCCACCTCTGGGGCCAACGTCCTGACTTTC
D gene: TRBD1; clone size: -; V gene: TRBV4-1; J gene: TRBJ1-1; CDR3 protein: CASSQRTGNTEAFF; CDR3 DNA: TGCGCCAGCAGCCAAAGGACAGGGAACACTGAAGCTTTCTTT
D gene: -; clone size: -; V gene: TRBV2; J gene: TRBJ1-3; CDR3 protein: CASSEDWFSGNTIYF; CDR3 DNA: TGTGCCAGCAGTGAAGATTGGTTCTCTGGAAACACCATATATTTT
D gene: -; clone size: -; V gene: TRBV6-1; J gene: TRBJ1-2; CDR3 protein: CASSEAGRTYYGYTF; CDR3 DNA: TGTGCCAGCAGTGAAGCGGGACGGACTTACTATGGCTACACCTTC
D gene: -; clone size: -; V gene: TRBV29-1; J gene: TRBJ1-1; CDR3 protein: CSVELNTEAFF; CDR3 DNA: TGCAGCGTTGAACTGAACACTGAAGCTTTCTTT
D gene: TRBD1; clone size: -; V gene: TRBV6-5; J gene: TRBJ1-6; CDR3 protein: CASSVGTGDDSPLHF; CDR3 DNA: TGTGCCAGCAGTGTCGGGACAGGGGACGATTCACCCCTCCACTTT
D gene: TRBD2; clone size: -; V gene: TRBV4-1; J gene: TRBJ2-7; CDR3 protein: CASSQVHSGGPHYEQYF; CDR3 DNA: TGCGCCAGCAGCCAAGTCCATAGCGGGGGCCCTCACTACGAGCAGTACTTC